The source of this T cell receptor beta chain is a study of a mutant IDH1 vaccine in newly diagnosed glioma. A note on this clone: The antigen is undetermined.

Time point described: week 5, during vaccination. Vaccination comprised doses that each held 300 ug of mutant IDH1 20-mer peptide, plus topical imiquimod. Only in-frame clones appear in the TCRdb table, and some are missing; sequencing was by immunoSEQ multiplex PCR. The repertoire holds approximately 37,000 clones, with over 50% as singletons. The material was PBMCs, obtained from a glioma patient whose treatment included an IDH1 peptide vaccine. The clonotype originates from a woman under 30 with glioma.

CDR3 in DNA: TGCAGTGCCCCGACCCTCTATGGCTACACCTTC. It yields the protein CSAPTLYGYTF. The chain combines TRBV20-1 with TRBJ1-2; D call uncertain. Per germline, CDR1 DFQATT and CDR2 SNEGSKA (reference sequence). The CDR3 covers 11 residues. Trimming removed 6 bases at V and 4 bases at J, with 9 bases between.